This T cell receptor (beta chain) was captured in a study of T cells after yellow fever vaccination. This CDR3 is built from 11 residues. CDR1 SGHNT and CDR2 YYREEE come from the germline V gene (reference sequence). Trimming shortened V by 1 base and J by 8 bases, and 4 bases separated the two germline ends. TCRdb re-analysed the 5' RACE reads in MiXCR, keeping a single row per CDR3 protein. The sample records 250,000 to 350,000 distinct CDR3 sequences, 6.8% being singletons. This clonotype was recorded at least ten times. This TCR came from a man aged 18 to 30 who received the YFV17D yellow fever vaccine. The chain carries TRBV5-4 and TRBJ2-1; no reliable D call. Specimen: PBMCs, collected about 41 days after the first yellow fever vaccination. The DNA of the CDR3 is TGTGCCAGCAGCTTGACGGATGAGCAGTTCTTC. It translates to CASSLTDEQFF.